This TCR beta chain was recorded in a study of cytomegalovirus exposure and HLA in healthy donors. This PCR relied on a set of 60 Vbeta primers and 13 Jbeta primers. The data were produced by immunoSEQ multiplex PCR, yet TCRdb's version contains in-frame clones alone and is incomplete. The repertoire includes roughly 200,000 clones, roughly 76% of them detected once, and 2% to 2.5% sits in the top ten. The trim removed 3 bases at V and 2 bases at J, leaving 9 bases unmatched. This CDR3 contains 16 residues. Germline V gene data show CDR1 as MNHEY and CDR2 as SMNVEV (reference sequence). The gene calls are TRBV27 and TRBJ1-1; 7 bases are shared with TRBD1. This TCR derives from a woman younger than 45 in good health and CMV-seropositive. Sequenced: PBMCs. CDR3 DNA: TGTGCCAGCAGTTTCCTCCCCGGGACAGTAAACACTGAAGCTTTCTTT. Protein product: CASSFLPGTVNTEAFF.